The rows below give T cell receptor beta chains drawn from one sample of a study of cytomegalovirus exposure and HLA in healthy donors. Here immunoSEQ multiplex PCR was the method, and the copy in TCRdb shows in-frame clones only, minus some. Of about 160,000 clones listed, more than 60% are singletons. Sequencing was carried out using PBMCs. These TCRs come from a woman between 35 and 50 years old in good health and CMV-seropositive. CDR3s include the opening cysteine and the closing phenylalanine or tryptophan. A D gene is named only where the DNA matches it firmly. Expanded clones are given a class, and other clones once, few, many or no size at all.

j_gene: TRBJ1-2; abundance: .; v_gene: TRBV19; len: 17; d_gene: .; CDR3nt: TGTGCCAGTAGTATCGGGCGCTGGGGGCAGGGGCACTATGGCTACACCTTC; CDR3aa: CASSIGRWGQGHYGYTF
j_gene: TRBJ1-1; abundance: .; v_gene: TRBV29-1; len: 13; d_gene: .; CDR3nt: TGCAGCGTTGTTCGGGGGGTGAACACTGAAGCTTTCTTT; CDR3aa: CSVVRGVNTEAFF
j_gene: TRBJ2-1; abundance: .; v_gene: TRBV7-7; len: 15; d_gene: TRBD2; CDR3nt: TGTGCTAGCAGCTCCCAGCGGGGGGGCCTAGGTGAGCAGTTCTTC; CDR3aa: CASSSQRGGLGEQFF
j_gene: TRBJ1-2; abundance: .; v_gene: TRBV5-1; len: 14; d_gene: TRBD1; CDR3nt: TGCGCCAGCAGCTACAGGGGGCAGGGCTATGGCTACACCTTC; CDR3aa: CASSYRGQGYGYTF
j_gene: TRBJ2-3; abundance: once; v_gene: TRBV6-6; len: 16; d_gene: TRBD1; CDR3nt: TGTGCCAGCAGTTACTTGAAGGCAGGGGGTTTGGATACGCAGTATTTT; CDR3aa: CASSYLKAGGLDTQYF
j_gene: TRBJ2-7; abundance: .; v_gene: TRBV4-3; len: 15; d_gene: TRBD2; CDR3nt: TGCGCCAGCAGCCAAGATTGGGGGGGTAGGTACGAGCAGTACTTC; CDR3aa: CASSQDWGGRYEQYF
j_gene: TRBJ2-1; abundance: .; v_gene: TRBV9; len: 16; d_gene: .; CDR3nt: TGTGCCAGCAGCGTAGATCCTCGGGGAAGGGACAATGAGCAGTTCTTC; CDR3aa: CASSVDPRGRDNEQFF
j_gene: TRBJ2-7; abundance: .; v_gene: TRBV18; len: 13; d_gene: .; CDR3nt: TGTGCCAGCTCACTAACCGAGTCCTACGAGCAGTACTTC; CDR3aa: CASSLTESYEQYF
j_gene: TRBJ2-3; abundance: .; v_gene: TRBV6-7; len: 16; d_gene: TRBD2; CDR3nt: TGTGCCAGCAGCCCCCCCGCGGGGGGGGGCACAGATACGCAGTATTTT; CDR3aa: CASSPPAGGGTDTQYF
j_gene: TRBJ1-1; abundance: many; v_gene: TRBV7-9; len: 15; d_gene: .; CDR3nt: TGTGCCAGCAGCACCCGAGGACAGATGGGGGTAGGAGCTTTCTTT; CDR3aa: CASSTRGQMGVGAFF
j_gene: TRBJ1-6; abundance: .; v_gene: TRBV28; len: 15; d_gene: .; CDR3nt: TGTGCCAGCAGTTTTTTCCACCAAGGGGGGGCGACCCTCCACTTT; CDR3aa: CASSFFHQGGATLHF
j_gene: TRBJ1-4; abundance: few; v_gene: TRBV6-1; len: 15; d_gene: TRBD1; CDR3nt: TGTGCCAGCAGTGATTCCGGGACAGGGCATGAAAAACTGTTTTTT; CDR3aa: CASSDSGTGHEKLFF
j_gene: TRBJ2-2; abundance: .; v_gene: TRBV5-1; len: 15; d_gene: TRBD1; CDR3nt: TGCGCCAGCAGCTGGACGGACAGGGATCGCGGGGAGCTGTTTTTT; CDR3aa: CASSWTDRDRGELFF
j_gene: TRBJ2-5; abundance: .; v_gene: TRBV4-1; len: 14; d_gene: TRBD1; CDR3nt: TGCGCCAGCAGCCAGGACAGGGATCTCGAGACCCAGTACTTC; CDR3aa: CASSQDRDLETQYF
j_gene: TRBJ2-2; abundance: .; v_gene: TRBV28; len: 17; d_gene: TRBD1; CDR3nt: TGTGCCAGCAGATTACGTGGGGGACAGGGGTTGACCGGGGAGCTGTTTTTT; CDR3aa: CASRLRGGQGLTGELFF
j_gene: TRBJ1-4; abundance: few; v_gene: TRBV7-8; len: 15; d_gene: .; CDR3nt: TGTGCCAGCAGCTTAACTCAGGGCAGTAATGAAAAACTGTTTTTT; CDR3aa: CASSLTQGSNEKLFF
j_gene: TRBJ1-2; abundance: .; v_gene: TRBV19; len: 13; d_gene: TRBD1; CDR3nt: TGTGCCAGTAACAACCGGGACAGCTATGGCTACACCTTC; CDR3aa: CASNNRDSYGYTF
j_gene: TRBJ2-4; abundance: .; v_gene: TRBV11-2; len: 14; d_gene: TRBD2; CDR3nt: TGTGCCAGCAGCTTGGACGGGGGGGAAAACATTCAGTACTTC; CDR3aa: CASSLDGGENIQYF
j_gene: TRBJ2-3; abundance: few; v_gene: TRBV2; len: 13; d_gene: TRBD2; CDR3nt: TGTGCCGGTGGGAGGGTTTTGGCAGATACGCAGTATTTT; CDR3aa: CAGGRVLADTQYF
j_gene: TRBJ1-2; abundance: few; v_gene: TRBV19; len: 12; d_gene: .; CDR3nt: TGTGCCAGTAGGAGGGAGGTCTATGGCTACACCTTC; CDR3aa: CASRREVYGYTF
j_gene: TRBJ2-6; abundance: .; v_gene: TRBV2; len: 15; d_gene: .; CDR3nt: TGTGCCAGCAGTGAGGCAGGGGCTGGGGCCAACGGCCTGACTTTC; CDR3aa: CASSEAGAGANGLTF
j_gene: TRBJ1-2; abundance: .; v_gene: TRBV7-2; len: 12; d_gene: .; CDR3nt: TGTGCCAGCAGCCTCGACAAGTATGGCTACACCTTC; CDR3aa: CASSLDKYGYTF
j_gene: TRBJ2-3; abundance: once; v_gene: TRBV27; len: 13; d_gene: TRBD2; CDR3nt: TGTGCCAGTTCCATAGCGGGGAGTTATACGCAGTATTTT; CDR3aa: CASSIAGSYTQYF
j_gene: TRBJ1-2; abundance: .; v_gene: TRBV27; len: 16; d_gene: .; CDR3nt: TGTGCCAGCAGTCCAATCGCGGGGGGGGCTGAGTATGGCTACACCTTC; CDR3aa: CASSPIAGGAEYGYTF
j_gene: TRBJ1-4; abundance: .; v_gene: TRBV5-8; len: 15; d_gene: .; CDR3nt: TGTGCCAGCAGCCCCCGAGGGTCTCGTGATGAAAAACTGTTTTTT; CDR3aa: CASSPRGSRDEKLFF
j_gene: TRBJ1-4; abundance: .; v_gene: TRBV2; len: 11; d_gene: .; CDR3nt: TGTGCCAGCAGTGAAGAAGTCAGATTGTTTTTT; CDR3aa: CASSEEVRLFF
j_gene: TRBJ1-4; abundance: .; v_gene: TRBV19; len: 14; d_gene: TRBD1; CDR3nt: TGTGCCAGTACCCCCGGGACAGGTCGCGAAAAACTGTTTTTT; CDR3aa: CASTPGTGREKLFF
j_gene: TRBJ1-4; abundance: .; v_gene: TRBV6-1; len: 15; d_gene: .; CDR3nt: TGTGCCAGCAGTAACCCGATAGTCGGGAATGAAAAACTGTTTTTT; CDR3aa: CASSNPIVGNEKLFF